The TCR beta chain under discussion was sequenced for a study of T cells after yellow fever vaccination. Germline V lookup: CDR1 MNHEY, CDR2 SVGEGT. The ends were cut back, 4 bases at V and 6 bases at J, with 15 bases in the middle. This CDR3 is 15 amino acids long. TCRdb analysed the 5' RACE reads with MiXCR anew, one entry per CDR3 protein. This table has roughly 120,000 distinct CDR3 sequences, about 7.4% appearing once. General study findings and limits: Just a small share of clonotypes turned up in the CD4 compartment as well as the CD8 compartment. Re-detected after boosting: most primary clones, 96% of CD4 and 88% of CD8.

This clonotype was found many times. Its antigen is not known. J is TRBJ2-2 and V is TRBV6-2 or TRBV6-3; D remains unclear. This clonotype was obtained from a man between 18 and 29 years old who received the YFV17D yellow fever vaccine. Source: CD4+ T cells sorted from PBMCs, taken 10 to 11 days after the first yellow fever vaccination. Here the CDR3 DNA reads TGTGCCAGCAGTTTTTCGGACGTACGGCCCGGGGAGCTGTTTTTT. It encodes CASSFSDVRPGELFF.